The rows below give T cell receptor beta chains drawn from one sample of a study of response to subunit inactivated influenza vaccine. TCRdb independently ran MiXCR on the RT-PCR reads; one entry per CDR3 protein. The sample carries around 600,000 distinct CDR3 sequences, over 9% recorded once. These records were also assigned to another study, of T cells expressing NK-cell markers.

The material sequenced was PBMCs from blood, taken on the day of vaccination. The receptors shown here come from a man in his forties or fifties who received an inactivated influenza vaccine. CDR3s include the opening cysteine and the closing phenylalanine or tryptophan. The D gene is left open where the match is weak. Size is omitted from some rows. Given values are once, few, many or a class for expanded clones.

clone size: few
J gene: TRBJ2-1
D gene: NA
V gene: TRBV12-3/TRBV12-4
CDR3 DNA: TGTGCCAGCAGTTTAAGGCCTGGCGGGGTCAACAATGAGCAGTTCTTC
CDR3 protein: CASSLRPGGVNNEQFF

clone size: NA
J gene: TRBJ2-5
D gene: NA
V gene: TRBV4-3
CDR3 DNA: TGCGCCAGCAGCCAAGATTTCAGGCTACGAGAGACCCAGTACTTC
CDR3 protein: CASSQDFRLRETQYF

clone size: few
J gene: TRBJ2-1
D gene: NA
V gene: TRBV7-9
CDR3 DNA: TGTGCCAGCAGCTTAGCGCGGGTCTACAATGAGCAGTTCTTC
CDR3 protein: CASSLARVYNEQFF

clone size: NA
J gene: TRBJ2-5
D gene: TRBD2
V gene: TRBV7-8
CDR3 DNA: TGTGCCAGCAGCCCTAGGACTAGCGGGGTACAAGAGACCCAGTACTTC
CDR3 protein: CASSPRTSGVQETQYF

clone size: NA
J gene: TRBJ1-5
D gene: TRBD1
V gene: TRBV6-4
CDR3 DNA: TGTGCCAGCAGTGACTTCAGGGGACGTCGGACAGGGGGCCGCGGAAGCAATCAGCCCCAGCATTTT
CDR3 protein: CASSDFRGRRTGGRGSNQPQHF

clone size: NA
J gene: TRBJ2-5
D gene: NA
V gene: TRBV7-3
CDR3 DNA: TGTGCCAGCAGCCGGACACTACAAGAGACCCAGTACTTC
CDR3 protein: CASSRTLQETQYF

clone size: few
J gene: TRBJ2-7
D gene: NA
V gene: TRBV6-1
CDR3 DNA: TGTGCCAGCAGGGGGGACGGGACTTCTGTGTACGAGCAGTACTTC
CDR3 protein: CASRGDGTSVYEQYF

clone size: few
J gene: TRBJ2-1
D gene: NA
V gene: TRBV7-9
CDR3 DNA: TGTGCCAGCAGCTTAGAAATGGGTGAGCAGTTCTTC
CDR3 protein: CASSLEMGEQFF

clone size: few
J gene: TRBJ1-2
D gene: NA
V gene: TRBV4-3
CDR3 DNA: TGCGCCAGCAGCCAAGACACGAGGGTTCAGGGCTATGGCTACACCTTC
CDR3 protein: CASSQDTRVQGYGYTF

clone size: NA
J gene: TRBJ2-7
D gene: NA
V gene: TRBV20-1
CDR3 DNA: TGCAGTGCTGTGGACCTAGGCGAGCAGTACTTC
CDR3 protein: CSAVDLGEQYF

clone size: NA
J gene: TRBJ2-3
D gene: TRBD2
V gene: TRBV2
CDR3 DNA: TGTGCCAGCAGTCAGACGTATAGCGGGGGGGCCTTCACAGATACGCAGTATTTT
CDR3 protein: CASSQTYSGGAFTDTQYF

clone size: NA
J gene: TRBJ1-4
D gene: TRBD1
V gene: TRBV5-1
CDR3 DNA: TGCGCCAGCAGCTTGGGGGACAGGGGAAAACTGTTTTTT
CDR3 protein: CASSLGDRGKLFF

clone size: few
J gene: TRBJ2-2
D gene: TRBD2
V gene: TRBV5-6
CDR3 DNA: TGTGCCAGCAGCAAGAGCGGGGGGATTTTTGACACCGGGGAGCTGTTTTTT
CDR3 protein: CASSKSGGIFDTGELFF

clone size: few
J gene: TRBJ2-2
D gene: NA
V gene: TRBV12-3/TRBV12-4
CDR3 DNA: TGTGCCAGCAGTTACAGGGTACCCACCGGGGAGCTGTTTTTT
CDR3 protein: CASSYRVPTGELFF

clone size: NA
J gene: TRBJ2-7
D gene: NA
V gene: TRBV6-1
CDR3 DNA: TGTGCCAGCAGTGATCCACAGGGTAGGGAGCAGTACTTC
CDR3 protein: CASSDPQGREQYF

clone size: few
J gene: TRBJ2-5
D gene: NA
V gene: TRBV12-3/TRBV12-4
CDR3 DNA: TGTGCCAGCAGTTCCCTTGTCGGGGCGGCCCAGTACTTC
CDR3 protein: CASSSLVGAAQYF

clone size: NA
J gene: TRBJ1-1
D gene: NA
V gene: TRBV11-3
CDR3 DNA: TGTGCCAGCAGCTTAATGATGAACACTGAAGCTTTCTTT
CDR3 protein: CASSLMMNTEAFF

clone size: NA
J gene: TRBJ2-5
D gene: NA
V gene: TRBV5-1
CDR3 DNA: TGCGCCAGCAGCCCAACAGCGGGCCCCGCAGAGACCCAGTACTTC
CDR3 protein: CASSPTAGPAETQYF

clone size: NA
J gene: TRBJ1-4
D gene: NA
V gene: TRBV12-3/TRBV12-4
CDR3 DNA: TGTGCCAGCAGCCCCAATTTCGAAAAACTGTTTTTT
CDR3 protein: CASSPNFEKLFF

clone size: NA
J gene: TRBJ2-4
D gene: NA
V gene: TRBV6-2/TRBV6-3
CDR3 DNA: TGTGCCCGCCAACGGGACCCCAAAAACATTCAGTACTTC
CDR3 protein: CARQRDPKNIQYF

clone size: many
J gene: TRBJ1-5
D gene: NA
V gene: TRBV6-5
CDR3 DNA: TGTGCCAGCAGTTACTTTCCACAGGGCAGCAATCAGCCCCAGCATTTT
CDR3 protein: CASSYFPQGSNQPQHF

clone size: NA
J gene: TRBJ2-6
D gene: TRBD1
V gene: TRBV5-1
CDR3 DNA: TGCGCCAGCAGCCCCAGACAGGGTACTACCTACAACTCTGGGGCCAACGTCCTGACTTTC
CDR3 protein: CASSPRQGTTYNSGANVLTF

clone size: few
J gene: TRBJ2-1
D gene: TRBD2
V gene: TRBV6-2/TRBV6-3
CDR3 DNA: TGTGCCAGCAGGGGGGGACTAGCGGGAAACAATGAGCAGTTCTTC
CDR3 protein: CASRGGLAGNNEQFF

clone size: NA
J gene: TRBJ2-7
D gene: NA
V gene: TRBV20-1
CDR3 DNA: TGCAGTGCTAGAGCTCACTTCGGGGGCTCCTACGAGCAGTACTTC
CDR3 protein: CSARAHFGGSYEQYF

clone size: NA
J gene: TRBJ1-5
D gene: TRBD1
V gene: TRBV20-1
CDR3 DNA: TGCAGTGTACCGGGACAGGGACAGCCCCAGCATTTT
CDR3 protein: CSVPGQGQPQHF

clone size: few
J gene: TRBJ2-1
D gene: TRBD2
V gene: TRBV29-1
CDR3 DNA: TGCAGCGTCCAACTAGCGGGGTACTACAATGAGCAGTTCTTC
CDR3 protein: CSVQLAGYYNEQFF

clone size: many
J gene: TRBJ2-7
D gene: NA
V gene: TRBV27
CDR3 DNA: TGTGCCAGCAGTTTTCGGGGCTCCCTAGGGGGTTACGAGCAGTACTTC
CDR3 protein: CASSFRGSLGGYEQYF

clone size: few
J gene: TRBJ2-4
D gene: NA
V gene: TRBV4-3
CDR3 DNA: TGCGCCAGCAGCCAAGATGGATTTAACCGTGACATTCAGTACTTC
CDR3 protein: CASSQDGFNRDIQYF

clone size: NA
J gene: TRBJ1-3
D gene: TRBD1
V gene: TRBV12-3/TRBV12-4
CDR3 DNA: TGTGCCAGCAGTCGTGACAGGGCCTCTGGAAACACCATATATTTT
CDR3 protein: CASSRDRASGNTIYF

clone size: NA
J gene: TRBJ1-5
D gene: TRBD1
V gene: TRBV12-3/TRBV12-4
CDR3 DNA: TGTGCCAGCAGAGGGGACAGGGACAATCAGCCCCAGCATTTT
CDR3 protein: CASRGDRDNQPQHF

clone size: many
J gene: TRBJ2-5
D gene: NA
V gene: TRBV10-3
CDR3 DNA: TGTGCCATCAGTGAGTCTTCTCTAACAGTAGAGACCCAGTACTTC
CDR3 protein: CAISESSLTVETQYF

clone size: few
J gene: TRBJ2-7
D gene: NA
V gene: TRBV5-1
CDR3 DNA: TGCGCCAGCAGCTTGGCCCCCGGGACTGAAAGTTCCTACGAGCAGTACTTC
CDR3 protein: CASSLAPGTESSYEQYF

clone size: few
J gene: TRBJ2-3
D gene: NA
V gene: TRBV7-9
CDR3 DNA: TGTGCCAGCAGCCAGCCACACGGCCTCCTTAGGACAGATACGCAGTATTTT
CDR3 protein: CASSQPHGLLRTDTQYF

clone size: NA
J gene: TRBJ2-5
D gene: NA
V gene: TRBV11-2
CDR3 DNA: TGTGCCAGCAGCTTAGAAGAACTAGTGGAGACCCAGTACTTC
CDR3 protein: CASSLEELVETQYF

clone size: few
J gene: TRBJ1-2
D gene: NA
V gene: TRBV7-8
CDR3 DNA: TGTGCCAGCAGCACCCGGGACGGCCATGGCTACACCTTC
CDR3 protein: CASSTRDGHGYTF

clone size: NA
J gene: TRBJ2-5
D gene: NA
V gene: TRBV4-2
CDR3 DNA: TGTGCCAGCAGCCAAGATGGGGTCGGAGAGACCCAGTACTTC
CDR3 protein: CASSQDGVGETQYF

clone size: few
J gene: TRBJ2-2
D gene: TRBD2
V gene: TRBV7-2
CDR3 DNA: TGTGCCAGCAGCGCGAGGACTAGCGGGAACACCGGGGAGCTGTTTTTT
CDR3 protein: CASSARTSGNTGELFF

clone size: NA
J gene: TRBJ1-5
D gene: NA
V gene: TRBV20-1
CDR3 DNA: TGCAGTGCAGGGAAAGATTTTCAGCCCCAGCATTTT
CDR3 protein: CSAGKDFQPQHF

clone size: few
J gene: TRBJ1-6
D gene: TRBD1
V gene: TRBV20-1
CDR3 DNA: TGCAGTGCTAGAACAGGGGGAGGTAATTCACCCCTCCACTTT
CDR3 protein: CSARTGGGNSPLHF

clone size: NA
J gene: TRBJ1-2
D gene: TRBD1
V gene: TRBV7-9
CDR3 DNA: TGTGCCAGCAGCGACTCCGGGACAGGGTATGGCTACACCTTC
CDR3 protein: CASSDSGTGYGYTF

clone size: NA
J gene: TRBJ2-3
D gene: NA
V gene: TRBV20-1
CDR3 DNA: TGCAGTGCTAGTGGCCAGGTATTCACAGATACGCAGTATTTT
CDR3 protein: CSASGQVFTDTQYF

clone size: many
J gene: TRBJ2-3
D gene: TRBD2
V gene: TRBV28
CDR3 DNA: TGTGCCAGCAGTCTAGCGGGAGCTCCAGATACGCAGTATTTT
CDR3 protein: CASSLAGAPDTQYF

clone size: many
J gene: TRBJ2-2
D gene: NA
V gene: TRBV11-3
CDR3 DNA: TGTGCCAGCAGCTCGTTCCCCGGGGAGCTGTTTTTT
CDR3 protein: CASSSFPGELFF

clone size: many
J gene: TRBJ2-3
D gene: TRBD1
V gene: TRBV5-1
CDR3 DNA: TGCGCCAGCAGCTCGGGACAGCGCACAGATACGCAGTATTTT
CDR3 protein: CASSSGQRTDTQYF

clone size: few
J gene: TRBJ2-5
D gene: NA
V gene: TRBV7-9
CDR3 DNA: TGTGCCAGCAGCCCCCTTCTGAGCGGGGAGACCCAGTACTTC
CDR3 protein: CASSPLLSGETQYF

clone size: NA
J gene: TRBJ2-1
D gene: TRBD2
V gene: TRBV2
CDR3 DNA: TGTGCCAGCACAATAAGTGGGTTTAGCGGGAGAGAAGGGAATGAGCAGTTCTTC
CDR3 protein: CASTISGFSGREGNEQFF

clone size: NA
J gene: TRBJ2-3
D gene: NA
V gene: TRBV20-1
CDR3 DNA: TGCAGTGCTAGAGAGTTGGGGGCGTCCACAGATACGCAGTATTTT
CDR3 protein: CSARELGASTDTQYF

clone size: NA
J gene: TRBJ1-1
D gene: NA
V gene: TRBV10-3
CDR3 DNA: TGTGCCATCAGTGAGCCCAGACCGAACACTGAAGCTTTCTTT
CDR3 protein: CAISEPRPNTEAFF

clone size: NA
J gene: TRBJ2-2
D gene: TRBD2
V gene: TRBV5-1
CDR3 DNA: TGCGCCAGCAGCTTGGTTTCCCTACTAGCGGGAGGGACCGGGGAGCTGTTTTTT
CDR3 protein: CASSLVSLLAGGTGELFF

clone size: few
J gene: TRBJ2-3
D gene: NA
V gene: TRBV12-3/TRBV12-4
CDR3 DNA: TGTGCCAGCAGTTTTTTGTCGGTGACAGATACGCAGTATTTT
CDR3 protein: CASSFLSVTDTQYF

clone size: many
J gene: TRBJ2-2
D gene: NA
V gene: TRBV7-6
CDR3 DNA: TGTGCCAGCAGCCCCGGGACGCCGACCGGGGAGCTGTTTTTT
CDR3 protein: CASSPGTPTGELFF

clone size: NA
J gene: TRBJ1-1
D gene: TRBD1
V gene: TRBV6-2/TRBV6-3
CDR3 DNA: TGTGCCAGCAGCCCGGGACAGCTGAACACTGAAGCTTTCTTT
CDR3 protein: CASSPGQLNTEAFF

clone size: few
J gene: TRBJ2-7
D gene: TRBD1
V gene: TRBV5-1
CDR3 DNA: TGCGCCAGCAGCTTGGCGGGACAGGGGGGCATCTTCGGGCAGTACTTC
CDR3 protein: CASSLAGQGGIFGQYF

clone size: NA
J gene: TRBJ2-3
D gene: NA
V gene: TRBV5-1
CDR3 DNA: TGCGCCAGCAGCTTACAGCCAAGCACAGATACGCAGTATTTT
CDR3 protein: CASSLQPSTDTQYF

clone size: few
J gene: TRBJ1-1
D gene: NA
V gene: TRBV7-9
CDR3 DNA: TGTGCCAGCAGCCCAAGTAATCTTAACACTGAAGCTTTCTTT
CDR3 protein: CASSPSNLNTEAFF

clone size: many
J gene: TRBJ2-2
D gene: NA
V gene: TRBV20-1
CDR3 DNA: TGCAGTGCTAGGCCGGACAACACCGGGGAGCTGTTTTTT
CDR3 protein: CSARPDNTGELFF

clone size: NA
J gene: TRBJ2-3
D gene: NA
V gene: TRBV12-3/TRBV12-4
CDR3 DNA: TGTGCCAGCAGTGACAGCGGCGTTAGCACAGATACGCAGTATTTT
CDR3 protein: CASSDSGVSTDTQYF

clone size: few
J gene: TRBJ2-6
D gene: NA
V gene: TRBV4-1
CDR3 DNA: TGCGCCAGCAGCCAAGTCATACGGGGGGCCAACGTCCTGACTTTC
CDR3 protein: CASSQVIRGANVLTF

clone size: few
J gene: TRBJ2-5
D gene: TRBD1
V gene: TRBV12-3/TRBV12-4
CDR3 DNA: TGTGCCAGCAGTTTCGGGACAGGACAAGAGACCCAGTACTTC
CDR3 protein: CASSFGTGQETQYF